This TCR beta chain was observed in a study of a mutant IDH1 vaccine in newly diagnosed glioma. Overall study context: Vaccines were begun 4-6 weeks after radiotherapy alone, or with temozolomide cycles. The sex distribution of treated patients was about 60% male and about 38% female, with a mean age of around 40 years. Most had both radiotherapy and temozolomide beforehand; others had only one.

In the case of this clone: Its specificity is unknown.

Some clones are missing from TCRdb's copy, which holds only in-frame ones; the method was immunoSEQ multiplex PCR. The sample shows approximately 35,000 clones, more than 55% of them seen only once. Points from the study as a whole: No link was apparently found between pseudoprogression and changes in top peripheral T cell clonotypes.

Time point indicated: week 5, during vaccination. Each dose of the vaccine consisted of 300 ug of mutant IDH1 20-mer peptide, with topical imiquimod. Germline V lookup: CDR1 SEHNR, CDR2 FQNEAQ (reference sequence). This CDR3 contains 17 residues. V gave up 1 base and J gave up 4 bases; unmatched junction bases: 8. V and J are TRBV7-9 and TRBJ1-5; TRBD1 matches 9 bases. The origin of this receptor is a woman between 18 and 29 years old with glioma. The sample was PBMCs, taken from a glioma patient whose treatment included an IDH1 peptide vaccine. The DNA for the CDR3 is TGTGCCAGCAGCTTAGGCTCTGGGACAGGGCTAAATCAGCCCCAGCATTTT. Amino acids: CASSLGSGTGLNQPQHF. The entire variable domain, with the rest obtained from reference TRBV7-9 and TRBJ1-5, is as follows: DTGVSQNPRHKITKRGQNVTFRCDPISEHNRLYWYRQTLGQGPEFLTYFQNEAQLEKSRLLSDRFSAERPKGSFSTLEIQRTEQGDSAMYLCASSLGSGTGLNQPQHFGDGTRLSIL.